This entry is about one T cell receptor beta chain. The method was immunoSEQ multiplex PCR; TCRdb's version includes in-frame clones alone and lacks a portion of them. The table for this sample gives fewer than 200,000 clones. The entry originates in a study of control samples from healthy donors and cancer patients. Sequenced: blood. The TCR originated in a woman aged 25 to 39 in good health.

This CDR3 reads CASSPPPQGHYGYTF. The DNA for the CDR3 is TGTGCCAGCAGCCCCCCCCCGCAGGGCCACTATGGCTACACCTTC. The V call is TRBV9, the J call TRBJ1-2, with D tentatively TRBD1 (5 bases). V was shortened by 4 bases and J by 3 bases, with 16 bases between the two germline ends. This CDR3 has 15 residues. Germline values: CDR1 SGDLS, CDR2 YYNGEE.